The 16 T cell receptor beta chains below were found in one sample sequenced in a study of cytomegalovirus exposure and HLA in healthy donors. The method was immunoSEQ multiplex PCR; TCRdb's version includes in-frame clones alone and lacks a portion of them. The sample lists some 80,000 clones; approximately 96% were seen once. What was sequenced was PBMCs. The receptors originated from a woman between 18 and 30 years old in good health and CMV-seronegative.

The chain links TRBV18 to TRBJ2-7, with 9 bases aligning to TRBD1. The CDR3 contains 16 residues. V was pared by 0 bases and J by 3 bases, with 6 bases of the junction left unmatched. Germline-derived CDR1 and CDR2 are KGHSH and LQKENI. CDR3 sequence: CASSPPWDREGYEQYF. CDR3 coding DNA: TGTGCCAGCTCACCACCGTGGGACAGGGAAGGCTACGAGCAGTACTTC.

This chain joins TRBV7-9 and TRBJ2-7; TRBD2 matches 7 bases. Germline values: CDR1 SEHNR, CDR2 FQNEAQ (reference sequence). The junction had 20 bases not matched to a gene; V was cut back by 5 bases and J by 4 bases. The CDR3 contains 18 residues. CDR3: CASSPKAGPQKTPYEQYF. The CDR3 coding sequence is TGTGCCAGCAGCCCAAAAGCGGGACCGCAGAAGACCCCTTACGAGCAGTACTTC.

As to this clone: Since no conserved phenylalanine or tryptophan closes the CDR3, a read error is the likely cause. No DNA is shown, since the ends of the CDR3 on it are uncertain; the CDR3 is the one TCRdb lists. The chain combines TRBV2 with TRBJ2-7; TRBD2, the D gene given by the table, was not confirmed from the DNA. From its first to its last residue, the CDR3 has 13 amino acids. CDR1 is SNHLY and CDR2 is FYNNEI in the germline V gene. The CDR3 spells CASREGSASGTRN.

Comments on this clone: An end of the junction does not agree with germline; a read error may underlie this. The chain employs TRBV4-1 and TRBJ1-1; D not certain. The CDR3 is 12 amino acids. Germline V gives CDR1 MGHRA, CDR2 YSYEKL. The CDR3 nucleotides read TGCGCCAGCAGCCAAGATTGGACCGGGATCTCCTTT. Its protein is CASSQDWTGISF.

The chain is built from TRBV4-1 and TRBJ1-3, with 7 bases that match TRBD1. Germline V gene data show CDR1 as MGHRA and CDR2 as YSYEKL. Trimming took 2 bases from V and 8 from J; bases not matched to a gene: 9. The CDR3 length is 15 residues. Here the CDR3 reads CASSQYGRQGDTIYF. The CDR3 coding sequence is TGCGCCAGCAGCCAATATGGTCGACAGGGTGACACCATATATTTT.

J is TRBJ1-2 and V is TRBV6-5, with TRBD1 as a possible D gene (6 bases). Trimming cost V 2 bases and J 4 bases, with 8 bases left between them. This CDR3 spans 13 amino acids. Germline values: CDR1 MNHEY, CDR2 SVGAGI. The CDR3 region is CASSYRDIYGYTF. The CDR3 DNA sequence: TGTGCCAGCAGTTACCGGGACATCTATGGCTACACCTTC.

The chain joins TRBV7-9 to TRBJ1-1; 8 positions match TRBD1. Per germline, CDR1 SEHNR and CDR2 FQNEAQ (reference sequence). This CDR3 spans 14 amino acids. Unmatched junction bases numbered 4, after V lost 7 bases and J lost 0 bases. The CDR3 DNA sequence: TGTGCCAGCACCCGGACAGGGCTGAACACTGAAGCTTTCTTT. Its protein product is CASTRTGLNTEAFF.

This sequence joins TRBV28 and TRBJ2-1; the D gene is possibly TRBD2 (6 bases). This CDR3 has 13 residues. The germline V gene has CDR1 MDHEN and CDR2 SYDVKM. V lost 4 bases and J lost 4, with 8 bases in between. For the CDR3, the DNA is TGTGCCAGCAGTTCGGGACTTTACAATGAGCAGTTCTTC. Translating it yields CASSSGLYNEQFF.

This chain links TRBV18 with TRBJ1-2; 11 bases are a match to TRBD1. Looked up from germline, CDR1 is KGHSH and CDR2 is LQKENI. The CDR3 runs to 16 residues. Unmatched junction bases numbered 8, after V lost 1 base and J lost 7 bases. The CDR3 here is CASSPLWGQGDSGYTF. The DNA for the CDR3 is TGTGCCAGCTCACCACTCTGGGGACAGGGGGATTCTGGCTACACCTTC.

The gene calls are TRBV27 and TRBJ2-7, with D possibly matching TRBD1 (5 bases). With 6 bases removed from V and 2 bases from J, the gap between germline ends came to 11 bases. CDR3 length: 13 residues. Germline values: CDR1 MNHEY, CDR2 SMNVEV (reference sequence). The CDR3 nucleotides are TGTGCCAGCAGGTGGCAGGGAACCTACGAGCAGTACTTC. Its protein product is CASRWQGTYEQYF.

This chain links TRBV27 with TRBJ2-1; a possible D gene is TRBD1 (6 bases). Deletions cut 6 bases from V and 9 bases from J, with 12 bases between. Germline values: CDR1 MNHEY, CDR2 SMNVEV (reference sequence). CDR3 size: 12 residues. DNA for the CDR3: TGTGCCAGCAGCCTTCAAGGGGGTGAGCAGTTCTTC. It encodes CASSLQGGEQFF.

This chain links TRBV6-1 with TRBJ2-5; 14 bases agree with TRBD2. V lost 4 bases to trimming and J lost 2 bases; unmatched junction nucleotides: 0. The CDR3 consists of 15 residues. Per germline, CDR1 MNHNS and CDR2 SASEGT. The CDR3 DNA sequence: TGTGCCAGCAGTGGACTAGCGGGAGGGCAAGAGACCCAGTACTTC. This gives the protein CASSGLAGGQETQYF.

The J gene is TRBJ2-7, the V gene TRBV28; 10 bases are a match to TRBD1. The length of the CDR3 is 13 residues. Losses at the gene ends were 7 bases for V and 7 bases for J; bases not matched to a gene: 7. In germline, CDR1 is MDHEN, CDR2 SYDVKM. CDR3 nucleotide sequence: TGTGCCAGCACCGGGACAGGGGAGGAAGAGCAGTACTTC. Its translation: CASTGTGEEEQYF.

V usage is TRBV27 and J usage is TRBJ2-5; D may be TRBD1 (6 bases). The V and J ends lost 5 bases and 2 bases respectively, with 9 bases between them. This CDR3 is built from 13 residues. Germline V gene lookup returns CDR1 MNHEY and CDR2 SMNVEV (reference sequence). The CDR3 DNA sequence: TGTGCCAGCAGTCCACAGGGTCAAGAGACCCAGTACTTC. Protein product: CASSPQGQETQYF.

This chain joins TRBV5-1 and TRBJ2-1; D is possibly TRBD1 (5 bases). There are 14 residues in the CDR3. V was trimmed by 0 bases and J by 4 bases, leaving 8 bases between them. Per the germline V gene, CDR1 is SGHRS and CDR2 is YFSETQ. As DNA, the CDR3 is TGCGCCAGCAGCTTGGATAGGGGTTACAATGAGCAGTTCTTC. Its protein product is CASSLDRGYNEQFF.

V is TRBV30 and J is TRBJ2-2, with 9 bases aligning to TRBD1. J was trimmed by 6 bases and V by 8 bases; bases with no gene match: 16. Germline assignment: CDR1 GTSNPN and CDR2 SVGIG (reference sequence). The CDR3 spans 16 residues. The CDR3 coding sequence is TGTGCCCGTACAGGGGGCGGACGACTCGGGGCCGGGGAGCTGTTTTTT. Translation: CARTGGGRLGAGELFF.